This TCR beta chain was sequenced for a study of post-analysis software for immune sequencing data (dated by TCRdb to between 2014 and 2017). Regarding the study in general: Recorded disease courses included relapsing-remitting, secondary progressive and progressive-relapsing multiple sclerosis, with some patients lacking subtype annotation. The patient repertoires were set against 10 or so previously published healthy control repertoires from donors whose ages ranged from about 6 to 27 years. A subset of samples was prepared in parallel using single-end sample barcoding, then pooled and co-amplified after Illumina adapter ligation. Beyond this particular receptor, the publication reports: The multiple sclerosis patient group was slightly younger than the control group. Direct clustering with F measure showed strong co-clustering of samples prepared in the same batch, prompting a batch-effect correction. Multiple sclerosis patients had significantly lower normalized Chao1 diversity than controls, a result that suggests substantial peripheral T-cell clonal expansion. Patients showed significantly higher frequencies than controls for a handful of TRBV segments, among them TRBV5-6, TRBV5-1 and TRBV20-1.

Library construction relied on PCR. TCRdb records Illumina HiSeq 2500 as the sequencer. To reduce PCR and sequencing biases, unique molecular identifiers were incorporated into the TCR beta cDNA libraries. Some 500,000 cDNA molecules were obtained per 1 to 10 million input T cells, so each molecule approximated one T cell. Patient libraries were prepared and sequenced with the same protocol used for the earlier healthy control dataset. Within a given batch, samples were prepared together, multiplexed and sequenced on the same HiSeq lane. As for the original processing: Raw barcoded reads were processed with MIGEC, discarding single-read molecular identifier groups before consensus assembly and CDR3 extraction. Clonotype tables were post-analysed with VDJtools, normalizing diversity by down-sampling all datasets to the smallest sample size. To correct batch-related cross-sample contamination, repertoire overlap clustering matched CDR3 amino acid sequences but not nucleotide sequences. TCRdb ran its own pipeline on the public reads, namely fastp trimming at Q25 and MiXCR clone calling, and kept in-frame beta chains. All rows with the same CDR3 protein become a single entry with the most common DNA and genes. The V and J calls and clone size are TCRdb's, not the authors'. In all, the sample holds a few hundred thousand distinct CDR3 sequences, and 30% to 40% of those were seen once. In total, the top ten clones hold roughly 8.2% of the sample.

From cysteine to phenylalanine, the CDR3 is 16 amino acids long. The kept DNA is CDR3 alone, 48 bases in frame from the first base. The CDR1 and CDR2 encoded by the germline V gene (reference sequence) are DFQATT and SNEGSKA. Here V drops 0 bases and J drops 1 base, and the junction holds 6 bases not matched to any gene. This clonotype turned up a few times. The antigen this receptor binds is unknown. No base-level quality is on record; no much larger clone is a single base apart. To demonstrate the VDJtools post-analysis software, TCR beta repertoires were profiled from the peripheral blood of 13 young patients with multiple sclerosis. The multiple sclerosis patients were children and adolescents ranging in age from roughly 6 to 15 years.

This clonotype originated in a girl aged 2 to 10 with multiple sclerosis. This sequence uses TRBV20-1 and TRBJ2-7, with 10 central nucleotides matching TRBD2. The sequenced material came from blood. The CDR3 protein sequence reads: CSARESPSGGSYEQYF. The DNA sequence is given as TGCAGTGCTAGAGAAAGCCCTAGCGGGGGATCCTACGAGCAGTACTTC.